These 18 T cell receptor beta chains were all obtained from the same sample, sequenced in a study of shared clonotypes between healthy human individuals. Assay: immunoSEQ multiplex PCR; the TCRdb copy retains only in-frame clones and omits some. The data contain about 960,000 clones, 76% of them singletons. Sequenced material: memory CD4+ T cells sorted from blood. Subset reported: CD45RA-negative fraction. Receptor source: a man between 18 and 29 years old in good health.

This sequence joins TRBV5-6 and TRBJ1-2; no firm D call. CDR1 SGHDT and CDR2 YYEEEE come from the germline V gene. V lost 2 bases and J 8 bases, leaving 19 bases between the germline ends. The CDR3 loop spans 15 amino acids. The CDR3 here is CASSFSSLPTGGYTF. As DNA, the CDR3 is TGTGCCAGCAGCTTCTCGTCACTCCCCACGGGGGGCTACACCTTC.

The CDR3 DNA sequence: TGTGCCAGCAGTGAAGGGGGGGCCTGGTCACCCCTCCACTTT. Protein: CASSEGGAWSPLHF. This chain connects TRBV6-1 to TRBJ1-6, with a weak D call TRBD1 (6 bases). The CDR3 totals 14 residues. Trimming removed 1 base from V and 10 bases from J, with 11 bases in between. Germline CDR1 is MNHNS and CDR2 is SASEGT.

Notes on this clone: A much larger clone is a single base away; this may be a read error. This rearrangement joins TRBV7-8 to TRBJ2-5; D is ambiguous. This CDR3 has 13 residues. Trimming pared 1 base from V and 2 bases from J, leaving 5 bases between. Germline V gene data show CDR1 as SGHVS and CDR2 as FQNEAQ. Here the CDR3 reads CASSLDRQETQYF. In DNA form, the CDR3 reads TGTGCCAGCAGCTTAGACAGACAAGAGACCCAGTACTTC.

This chain connects TRBV12-5 to TRBJ2-7; 9 nucleotides match TRBD2. Germline V lookup: CDR1 LGHNT, CDR2 FRNRAP. The CDR3 sequence is 15 residues long. After removal of 4 bases from V and 3 bases from J, the junction contained 7 bases not matched to a gene. This chain's CDR3 is CASGSAGTSYYEQYF. DNA for the CDR3: TGTGCTAGTGGTTCGGCCGGGACTAGCTACTACGAGCAGTACTTC.

This clone was recorded only once. The rearrangement uses TRBV6-1 and TRBJ1-5; a possible D gene is TRBD1 (5 bases). This CDR3 spans 14 amino acids. Per the germline V gene, CDR1 is MNHNS and CDR2 is SASEGT. V lost 7 bases and J 0 bases, leaving 10 bases between the germline ends. CDR3 residues: CASTGDGSNQPQHF. CDR3 sequence (DNA): TGTGCCAGCACTGGGGACGGTAGCAATCAGCCCCAGCATTTT.

The V and J genes are TRBV5-1 and TRBJ2-5; no clear D. V was shortened by 0 bases and J by 1 base, with 13 bases between the two germline ends. The germline V gene encodes CDR1 SGHRS and CDR2 YFSETQ. The CDR3 runs to 16 residues. The CDR3 sequence is CASSLGGVGPQETQYF. The CDR3 coding sequence is TGCGCCAGCAGCTTGGGTGGGGTGGGCCCCCAAGAGACCCAGTACTTC.

V usage is TRBV9 and J usage is TRBJ2-5; TRBD2 is a possible D gene (6 bases). The V and J ends lost 1 base and 2 bases respectively, with 12 bases between them. The CDR3 loop spans 15 amino acids. Per the germline V gene, CDR1 is SGDLS and CDR2 is YYNGEE. The CDR3 region is CASSVTGVAQETQYF. In DNA, the CDR3 is TGTGCCAGCAGCGTAACGGGGGTAGCGCAAGAGACCCAGTACTTC.

The chain joins TRBV4-1 to TRBJ2-7; TRBD2 aligns across 7 bases. V lost 0 bases to trimming and J lost 6 bases; unmatched junction nucleotides: 20. The CDR3 spans 19 residues. CDR1 is MGHRA and CDR2 is YSYEKL in the germline V gene. This chain's CDR3 is CASSQDWETPSGWGGEQYF. The DNA for the CDR3 is TGCGCCAGCAGCCAAGATTGGGAAACACCTAGCGGATGGGGTGGCGAGCAGTACTTC.

The chain is built from TRBV30 and TRBJ2-1; 10 positions match TRBD1. This CDR3 has 15 amino acids. V dropped 2 bases and J dropped 6; count of bases not matched to a gene: 7. The germline V gene has CDR1 GTSNPN and CDR2 SVGIG (reference sequence). Here the CDR3 DNA reads TGTGCCTGGAGTCGGGGACAGGGGAGTGGCAATGAGCAGTTCTTC. Encoded protein: CAWSRGQGSGNEQFF.

The rearrangement links TRBV5-6 to TRBJ2-7, with 10 bases lining up with TRBD1. Per the germline V gene, CDR1 is SGHDT and CDR2 is YYEEEE. The CDR3 loop spans 16 amino acids. V was pared by 1 base and J by 3 bases, with 7 bases of the junction left unmatched. The CDR3 region is CASSLPGQGPDYEQYF. In nucleotides, the CDR3 is TGTGCCAGCAGCTTGCCGGGACAGGGGCCGGACTACGAGCAGTACTTC.

This clone has a count of ten or more. The V and J genes are TRBV2 and TRBJ2-7, with TRBD2 as a possible D gene (6 bases). The V and J ends lost 2 bases and 6 bases respectively, with 11 bases between them. Germline assignment: CDR1 SNHLY and CDR2 FYNNEI. This CDR3 is built from 13 residues. CDR3 in DNA: TGTGCCAGCAGTGAACAGGGAGGTTCCGAGCAGTACTTC. Its translation is CASSEQGGSEQYF.

This chain uses TRBV7-2 with TRBJ2-3, with TRBD2 identical over 8 bases. The CDR3 is 11 residues long. Looked up from germline, CDR1 is SGHTA and CDR2 is FQGNSA. Unmatched junction bases numbered 4, after V lost 6 bases and J lost 11 bases. The CDR3 DNA sequence: TGTGCCAGCAGGACTAGCGTTGGGCAGTATTTT. It codes for CASRTSVGQYF.

Worth noting for this clone: This sample includes further DNA sequences coding for the same CDR3. The chain is built from TRBV9 and TRBJ2-2; D is possibly TRBD1 or TRBD2 (5 bases each). The V end was cut by 2 bases, the J end by 2 bases, with 10 bases between. The CDR3 contains 15 residues. Germline V lookup: CDR1 SGDLS, CDR2 YYNGEE. The CDR3 here is CASSVGTVNTGELFF. CDR3 coding DNA: TGTGCCAGCAGCGTCGGGACGGTCAACACCGGGGAGCTGTTTTTT.

The gene calls are TRBV5-5 and TRBJ1-6; D call uncertain. This CDR3 is 14 amino acids long. Germline-derived CDR1 and CDR2 are SGHKS and YYEKEE (reference sequence). The V gene lost 3 bases and the J gene lost 8 bases, with 12 bases spanning the gap. CDR3 in amino acids: CASSSPDGYSPLHF. CDR3 in DNA: TGTGCCAGCAGCTCACCCGACGGATATTCACCCCTCCACTTT. The full variable domain, its missing parts supplied by reference TRBV5-5 and TRBJ1-6, is DAGVTQSPTHLIKTRGQQVTLRCSPISGHKSVSWYQQVLGQGPQFIFQYYEKEERGRGNFPDRFSARQFPNYSSELNVNALLLGDSALYLCASSSPDGYSPLHFGNGTRLTVT.

The chain has TRBV18 and TRBJ1-1; a weak D match, TRBD1 (5 bases). Trimming took 1 base from V and 1 from J, leaving 19 bases between them. The V gene's germline CDR1 is KGHSH and CDR2 LQKENI. The CDR3 consists of 18 residues. The CDR3 is CASSPLETAQNSNTEAFF. CDR3 nucleotide sequence: TGTGCCAGCTCACCACTAGAGACAGCTCAAAACTCGAACACTGAAGCTTTCTTT.

This rearrangement joins TRBV2 to TRBJ1-3; tentative D call: TRBD1 (5 bases). Trimming took off 4 bases at V and 2 bases at J, with 9 bases between the two ends. The CDR3 is 14 amino acids. In germline, CDR1 is SNHLY, CDR2 FYNNEI. The CDR3 loop reads CASSGGEAGNTIYF. DNA of the CDR3: TGTGCCAGCAGTGGGGGGGAGGCTGGAAACACCATATATTTT.

This chain joins TRBV27 and TRBJ2-3; TRBD1 matches 8 bases. The J segment lost 2 bases and the V segment lost 1 base, leaving 5 bases of the junction unmatched. Germline assignment: CDR1 MNHEY and CDR2 SMNVEV (reference sequence). The CDR3 is 16 amino acids. The CDR3 DNA follows: TGTGCCAGCAGTTTATTCAGGGGGCCACCCACAGATACGCAGTATTTT. This encodes CASSLFRGPPTDTQYF.

As concerns this clone: Germline and junction disagree at one end, which may indicate a read error. The chain carries TRBV2 and TRBJ2-7, with TRBD2 identical over 12 bases. Germline loops: CDR1 SNHLY, CDR2 FYNNEI. The CDR3 consists of 15 residues. The CDR3 region is CASSGRTSGTYGQYF. CDR3 sequence (DNA): TGTGCCAGCAGTGGACGGACTAGCGGGACCTACGGGCAGTACTTC.